The 24 T cell receptor beta chains presented below share a single source sample, sequenced in a study of T cell responses to AZD1222 COVID-19 vaccine. Sequenced by immunoSEQ multiplex PCR; TCRdb stores in-frame clones only, minus some. The sample carries some 120,000 clones, approximately 85% recorded once. The sample consisted of peripheral blood, taken on day 0 of AZD1222 vaccination. The receptors were gathered from an adult in good health.

The V call is TRBV9, the J call TRBJ2-4; TRBD1 aligns across 12 bases. CDR1 SGDLS and CDR2 YYNGEE come from the germline V gene. Losses at the gene ends were 0 bases for V and 6 bases for J; bases not matched to a gene: 4. The CDR3 sequence is 16 residues long. Here the CDR3 reads CASSVEGTGGRNIQYF. The CDR3 DNA is TGTGCCAGCAGCGTAGAGGGGACAGGGGGCCGAAACATTCAGTACTTC.

The V and J genes are TRBV7-9 and TRBJ1-2, with D possibly being TRBD1 (6 bases). Germline V CDR1 and CDR2: SEHNR, FQNEAQ (reference sequence). V lost 5 bases to trimming and J lost 8 bases, with 24 bases between them. The CDR3 covers 16 residues. CDR3 DNA: TGTGCCAGCAGCCCCGACAGGCGGTTCTCTTTGGGGGGCTACACCTTC. The encoded protein is CASSPDRRFSLGGYTF.

This clone was seen only a few times. J is TRBJ1-1 and V is TRBV2, with D perhaps TRBD1 (5 bases). Trimming removed 1 base from V and 8 bases from J, with 14 bases in between. This CDR3 is built from 14 residues. Per the germline V gene, CDR1 is SNHLY and CDR2 is FYNNEI. The CDR3 nucleotides read TGTGCCAGCAGTGAAGTCTGGAGGACACCAGAAGCTTTCTTT. Its translation: CASSEVWRTPEAFF.

This chain joins TRBV19 and TRBJ1-5, with 8 bases aligning to TRBD1. Germline loops: CDR1 LNHDA, CDR2 SQIVND (reference sequence). V was clipped by 4 bases and J by 4 bases; unmatched bases: 3. This CDR3 has 14 residues. CDR3 bases: TGTGCCAGTAGTACAAGGACAGGGAATCAGCCCCAGCATTTT. Its translation: CASSTRTGNQPQHF.

J is TRBJ1-1 and V is TRBV2, with D perhaps matching TRBD1 (6 bases). The ends were cut back, 8 bases at V and 8 bases at J, with 24 bases in the middle. The CDR3 is made up of 15 amino acids. The germline V gene has CDR1 SNHLY and CDR2 FYNNEI. The CDR3 region is CASVSGGGASQEAFF. For the CDR3, the DNA is TGTGCCAGCGTTTCGGGTGGGGGGGCCTCTCAAGAAGCTTTCTTT.

As regards this clone: Mismatch with germline at one junction end may stem from a read error. This chain links TRBV11-3 with TRBJ1-6; the match to TRBD1 covers 8 bases. This CDR3 has 17 amino acids. CDR1 and CDR2 (germline): SGHNT, YENEEA. CDR3 amino acids: CASSLDGQGSYNSPLHF. As DNA, the CDR3 is TGTGCCAGCAGCCTAGATGGACAGGGCTCCTATAATTCACCCCTCCACTTT.

V usage is TRBV7-2 and J usage is TRBJ2-3, with 10 bases identical to TRBD2. Germline V gene data show CDR1 as SGHTA and CDR2 as FQGNSA. The CDR3 runs 17 residues. With 5 bases clipped from V and 2 bases from J, the junction kept 10 bases outside the gene matches. The CDR3 coding sequence is TGTGCCAGCAGCCACCATAATACTAGCGGGATCACAGATACGCAGTATTTT. This gives the protein CASSHHNTSGITDTQYF.

The chain is built from TRBV2 and TRBJ2-5, with 9 bases aligning to TRBD1. Germline lookup yields CDR1 SNHLY and CDR2 FYNNEI. With 6 bases clipped from V and 14 bases from J, the junction kept 10 bases outside the gene matches. The CDR3 extends over 12 amino acids. CDR3 sequence (DNA): TGTGCCAGCAGCGAGGACAGGGGAAGGGTATACTTC. It is translated as CASSEDRGRVYF.

This rearrangement joins TRBV6-5 to TRBJ1-3, with 8 positions matching TRBD1. With 0 bases clipped from V and 0 bases from J, the junction kept 1 base outside the gene matches. From germline, CDR1 is MNHEY and CDR2 SVGAGI. The CDR3 totals 16 residues. This chain's CDR3 is CASSYSGQGSGNTIYF. DNA for the CDR3: TGTGCCAGCAGTTACTCTGGACAGGGCTCTGGAAACACCATATATTTT.

The genes are TRBV2 and TRBJ2-7, with 9 bases identical to TRBD1. The CDR3 length is 15 residues. V lost 7 bases and J lost 2; bases outside the gene matches: 9. The V gene's germline CDR1 is SNHLY and CDR2 FYNNEI. The CDR3 nucleotides read TGTGCCAGCAAGTTTTCGGGACAGGGACCCTACGAGCAGTACTTC. This translates into CASKFSGQGPYEQYF.

This clone was seen a few times. The chain carries TRBV2 and TRBJ1-5, with 8 bases aligning to TRBD1. The ends lost 7 bases at V and 6 bases at J; junction bases unmatched: 8. The CDR3 loop spans 14 amino acids. The V gene's germline CDR1 is SNHLY and CDR2 FYNNEI. This CDR3 reads CASNSQGASQPQHF. As DNA, the CDR3 is TGTGCCAGCAATTCGCAGGGGGCATCTCAGCCCCAGCATTTT.

CDR3 sequence reads: CASRSTMGTSEKQYF. CDR3 in DNA: TGTGCCAGCAGAAGTACAATGGGGACAAGTGAAAAACAGTACTTC. The rearrangement links TRBV5-6 to TRBJ2-7; tentative D call: TRBD1 (6 bases). Germline values: CDR1 SGHDT, CDR2 YYEEEE. The CDR3 has 15 residues. V was trimmed by 5 bases and J by 10 bases, leaving 25 bases between them.

The chain uses TRBV29-1 and TRBJ1-1; no clear D. The CDR3 is 13 amino acids. The V gene's germline CDR1 is SQVTM and CDR2 ANQGSEA. The V and J ends lost 6 bases and 5 bases respectively, with 16 bases between them. The CDR3 coding sequence is TGCAGCGTGGAGGCGGCCTTGGGGACTGAAGCTTTCTTT. Amino acids: CSVEAALGTEAFF.

This chain links TRBV24-1 with TRBJ2-5; 9 nucleotides match TRBD1. CDR3 length equals 16 residues. Germline assignment: CDR1 KGHDR and CDR2 SFDVKD. After removal of 4 bases from V and 4 bases from J, the junction contained 9 bases not matched to a gene. CDR3 residues: CATSEAAGTGPETQYF. The CDR3 nucleotides are TGTGCCACCAGTGAGGCGGCGGGGACAGGGCCAGAGACCCAGTACTTC.

The V call is TRBV19, the J call TRBJ1-2; D possibly corresponds to TRBD1 (5 bases). Trimming cost V 4 bases and J 2 bases, with 11 bases left between them. CDR1 and CDR2 from the germline V gene are LNHDA and SQIVND (reference sequence). This CDR3 contains 14 residues. The CDR3 nucleotides read TGTGCCAGTAGTAGAGCCAGGGCGAACTATGGCTACACCTTC. Translating gives CASSRARANYGYTF.

This chain connects TRBV5-1 to TRBJ2-5, with 7 positions matching TRBD1. J gave up 0 bases and V 4 bases, and 6 bases lay outside the gene matches. Germline V gene lookup returns CDR1 SGHRS and CDR2 YFSETQ. The CDR3 is made up of 15 amino acids. The CDR3 is CASSIGTEYQETQYF. For the CDR3, the DNA is TGCGCCAGCAGCATCGGGACAGAGTACCAAGAGACCCAGTACTTC. Looking up the rest from reference TRBV5-1 and TRBJ2-5 gives the full variable domain: KAGVTQTPRYLIKTRGQQVTLSCSPISGHRSVSWYQQTPGQGLQFLFEYFSETQRNKGNFPGRFSGRQFSNSRSEMNVSTLELGDSALYLCASSIGTEYQETQYFGPGTRLLVL.

The chain couples TRBV2 to TRBJ1-5; 9 positions agree with TRBD1. Trimming at V came to 7 bases and at J to 5 bases, leaving 3 bases not matched to a gene. CDR1 SNHLY and CDR2 FYNNEI come from the germline V gene. The CDR3 runs 13 residues. The CDR3 region has the DNA TGTGCCAGCACCAGGGACAGGGATCAGCCCCAGCATTTT. The encoded protein is CASTRDRDQPQHF. The full variable domain, with the rest looked up from reference TRBV2 and TRBJ1-5, is EPEVTQTPSHQVTQMGQEVILRCVPISNHLYFYWYRQILGQKVEFLVSFYNNEISEKSEIFDDQFSVERPDGSNFTLKIRSTKLEDSAMYFCASTRDRDQPQHFGDGTRLSIL.

The V gene is TRBV3-1 (or the pseudogene TRBV3-2), the J gene TRBJ2-7; the D gene is possibly TRBD2 (6 bases). This CDR3 has 17 residues. CDR1 LGHDT and CDR2 YNNKEL come from the germline V gene (reference sequence). V was trimmed by 0 bases and J by 2 bases, leaving 17 bases between them. The CDR3 here is CASSQDPGEVVAYEQYF. The CDR3 DNA is TGTGCCAGCAGCCAAGATCCGGGGGAAGTCGTGGCCTACGAGCAGTACTTC.

The V and J genes are TRBV27 and TRBJ1-5, with D tentatively TRBD1 (6 bases). The CDR3 is 16 residues long. Trimming removed 8 bases from V and 1 base from J, with 18 bases in between. Germline V gene sequence: CDR1 MNHEY, CDR2 SMNVEV (reference sequence). CDR3 DNA: TGTGCCAGCGTAAACAGGGAAGCAGGGAGCAATCAGCCCCAGCATTTT. As protein: CASVNREAGSNQPQHF.

The rearrangement links TRBV19 to TRBJ2-1, with D hard to call. Germline CDR1 and CDR2: LNHDA and SQIVND (reference sequence). With 5 bases removed from V and 4 bases from J, the gap between germline ends came to 18 bases. The length of the CDR3 is 16 residues. CDR3 sequence reads: CASSPTGRVGYNEQFF. CDR3 bases: TGTGCCAGTAGTCCGACGGGTAGGGTCGGTTACAATGAGCAGTTCTTC.

The chain has TRBV3-1 (or the pseudogene TRBV3-2) and TRBJ1-6; D not certain. This CDR3 region has 14 residues. Germline-derived CDR1 and CDR2 are LGHDT and YNNKEL (reference sequence). Trimming removed 0 bases at V and 10 bases at J, with 10 bases between. The CDR3 coding sequence is TGTGCCAGCAGCCAAGATCAAAGGTACTCACCCCTCCACTTT. This codes for CASSQDQRYSPLHF.

The chain couples TRBV2 to TRBJ1-1; 8 positions agree with TRBD1. Unmatched junction bases numbered 9, after V lost 9 bases and J lost 6 bases. Germline-derived CDR1 and CDR2 are SNHLY and FYNNEI. This CDR3 has 13 amino acids. CDR3 nucleotides: TGTGCCAGTTGGGACAGGTCGGACTCTGAAGCTTTCTTT. This gives the protein CASWDRSDSEAFF.

This clone was seen a single time. The genes are TRBV12-3 or TRBV12-4 and TRBJ2-7; D is unresolved. V was shortened by 5 bases and J by 3 bases, with 11 bases between the two germline ends. The CDR3 consists of 13 residues. This chain's CDR3 is CASSPFTGYEQYF. In DNA, the CDR3 is TGTGCCAGCAGTCCCTTTACGGGCTACGAGCAGTACTTC.

The V call is TRBV5-1, the J call TRBJ1-6, with 9 nucleotides matching TRBD1. There are 13 residues in the CDR3. V was pared by 4 bases and J by 9 bases, with 2 bases of the junction left unmatched. Germline V gene data show CDR1 as SGHRS and CDR2 as YFSETQ. CDR3 coding DNA: TGCGCCAGCAGCCAGGACAGGGGTTCACCCCTCCACTTT. Residues: CASSQDRGSPLHF.